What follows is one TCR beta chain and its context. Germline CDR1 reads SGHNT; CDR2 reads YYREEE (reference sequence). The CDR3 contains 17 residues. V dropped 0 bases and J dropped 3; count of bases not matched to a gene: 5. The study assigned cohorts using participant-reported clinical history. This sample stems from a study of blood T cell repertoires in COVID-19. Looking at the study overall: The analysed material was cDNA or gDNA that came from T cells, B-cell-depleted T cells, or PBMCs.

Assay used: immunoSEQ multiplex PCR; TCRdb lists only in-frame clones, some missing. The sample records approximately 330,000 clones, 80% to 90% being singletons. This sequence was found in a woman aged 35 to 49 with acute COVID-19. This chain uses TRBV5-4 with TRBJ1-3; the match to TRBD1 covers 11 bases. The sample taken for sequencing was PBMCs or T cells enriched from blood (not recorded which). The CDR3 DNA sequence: TGTGCCAGCAGCTTGGGGACAGGGGGCGCAAGTGGAAACACCATATATTTT. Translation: CASSLGTGGASGNTIYF.